The 23 T cell receptor beta chains below come from one sample, sequenced in a study of response to subunit inactivated influenza vaccine. In TCRdb, the RT-PCR reads were re-called with MiXCR into one record per CDR3 protein. The sample yields about 540,000 distinct CDR3 sequences, approximately 22% seen once. Another study also made use of these data, one on T cells expressing NK-cell markers. That report notes: Researchers built TCR beta cDNA using 5'RACE template switching with UMIs.

Source: CD4+ T cells sorted from PBMCs, taken 11 to 12 days after vaccination. These receptors came from a man between 50 and 59 years old who received an inactivated influenza vaccine.

The chain links TRBV10-3 to TRBJ2-7; 13 bases fit TRBD2. V was pared by 5 bases and J by 5 bases, with 3 bases of the junction left unmatched. Germline lookup yields CDR1 ENHRY and CDR2 SYGVKD. The CDR3 is made up of 14 amino acids. CDR3 sequence: CAISTSGRAHEQYF. DNA for the CDR3: TGTGCCATCAGTACTAGCGGGAGGGCCCACGAGCAGTACTTC.

In this sample, this clonotype turned up a few times. This chain joins TRBV7-9 and TRBJ2-7; the D gene could be TRBD1 or TRBD2 (5 bases each). This CDR3 is 17 amino acids long. V was pared by 0 bases and J by 1 base, with 16 bases between. Germline assignment: CDR1 SEHNR and CDR2 FQNEAQ (reference sequence). As DNA, the CDR3 is TGTGCCAGCAGCTTAGCGCGTTCGGGGCCTCTGTCCTACGAGCAGTACTTC. It yields the protein CASSLARSGPLSYEQYF.

This clonotype has more than one count but fewer than ten. This chain joins TRBV12-5 and TRBJ2-5; no firm D call. The CDR3 is 14 residues long. Germline V lookup: CDR1 LGHNT, CDR2 FRNRAP. Trimming took 5 bases from V and 1 from J, leaving 11 bases between them. CDR3 in amino acids: CASGGPTGQETQYF. In DNA, the CDR3 is TGTGCTAGTGGTGGGCCCACCGGCCAAGAGACCCAGTACTTC.

V and J are TRBV3-1 and TRBJ2-2; D remains ambiguous. The V gene's germline CDR1 is LGHDT and CDR2 YNNKEL (reference sequence). Trimming left V 9 bases short and J 1 base short, with 12 bases between. The CDR3 is 14 amino acids. CDR3 in DNA: TGTGCCAGTACGACCGCTATGAACACCGGGGAGCTGTTTTTT. Protein: CASTTAMNTGELFF.

This chain uses TRBV29-1 with TRBJ2-7, with 12 nucleotides matching TRBD1. The trim removed 7 bases at V and 6 bases at J, leaving 7 bases unmatched. This CDR3 is 13 amino acids long. CDR1 and CDR2 (germline): SQVTM, ANQGSEA. CDR3 nucleotide sequence: TGCAGCGCCAGAGGGACAGGGGGCCTCGAGCAGTACTTC. Translating it yields CSARGTGGLEQYF.

The chain links TRBV19 to TRBJ2-5; possible D gene TRBD2, 5 bases. V was trimmed by 8 bases and J by 0 bases, leaving 13 bases between them. The CDR3 has 14 residues. Per germline, CDR1 LNHDA and CDR2 SQIVND (reference sequence). The CDR3 coding sequence is TGTGCCAGTGGTGTCCGGGAACACCAAGAGACCCAGTACTTC. It translates to CASGVREHQETQYF.

V is TRBV27 and J is TRBJ2-2; tentative D call: TRBD2 (6 bases). This CDR3 is built from 18 residues. V gave up 2 bases and J gave up 3 bases, with 19 bases separating them. Germline values: CDR1 MNHEY, CDR2 SMNVEV (reference sequence). CDR3 sequence: CASSLAHRGVSYTGELFF. In nucleotides, the CDR3 is TGTGCCAGCAGTTTAGCCCACCGCGGGGTTTCTTACACCGGGGAGCTGTTTTTT.

This clonotype came up many times. The rearrangement uses TRBV4-1 and TRBJ2-5; 9 bases are a match to TRBD1. This CDR3 spans 16 amino acids. CDR1 and CDR2 from the germline V gene are MGHRA and YSYEKL. The V and J ends lost 1 base and 2 bases, in that order; junction bases with no gene match: 5. The CDR3 loop reads CASSQVGDRAQETQYF. The CDR3, as DNA: TGCGCCAGCAGCCAAGTGGGGGACAGGGCACAAGAGACCCAGTACTTC.

This clonotype was recorded many times. The chain is built from TRBV12-3 or TRBV12-4 and TRBJ2-1; 8 positions agree with TRBD1. The length of the CDR3 is 16 residues. V dropped 4 bases and J dropped 5; count of bases not matched to a gene: 10. The CDR3 nucleotides are TGTGCCAGCAGTTCGATAAACACAGGGGGTAACAATGAGCAGTTCTTC. Translation gives CASSSINTGGNNEQFF.

In this sample, this clonotype turned up a few times. The rearrangement joins TRBV28 to TRBJ2-2, with D perhaps being TRBD1 or TRBD2 (5 bases each). The V gene lost 3 bases and the J gene lost 2 bases, with 19 bases spanning the gap. Per the germline V gene, CDR1 is MDHEN and CDR2 is SYDVKM. This CDR3 region has 18 residues. CDR3 coding DNA: TGTGCCAGCAGTTTGGACCCGGGACGGACAAAAAACACCGGGGAGCTGTTTTTT. Its translation: CASSLDPGRTKNTGELFF.

This chain joins TRBV2 and TRBJ2-5; D is possibly TRBD2 (6 bases). This CDR3 is built from 14 residues. The germline gives CDR1 SNHLY, CDR2 FYNNEI. V lost 2 bases, J lost 3 bases, and 10 bases lay in between. The CDR3, as DNA: TGTGCCAGCAGTGAATGGTTAGCGGAAGAGACCCAGTACTTC. It yields the protein CASSEWLAEETQYF.

V usage is TRBV4-2 and J usage is TRBJ1-6; no clear D gene. The germline gives CDR1 LGHNA, CDR2 YNFKEQ. This CDR3 contains 13 residues. V was trimmed by 1 base and J by 9 bases, leaving 7 bases between them. CDR3 nucleotides: TGTGCCAGCAGCCAAGGGCAGGTTTCACCCCTCCACTTT. This sequence encodes CASSQGQVSPLHF.

This clonotype was seen once. The J gene is TRBJ2-6, the V gene TRBV11-2, with unresolved D. Looked up from germline, CDR1 is SGHAT and CDR2 is FQNNGV. V lost 0 bases to trimming and J lost 2 bases, with 8 bases between them. The CDR3 is made up of 16 amino acids. DNA of the CDR3: TGTGCCAGCAGCTTAGATCTTCTACCTGGGGCCAACGTCCTGACTTTC. Residues: CASSLDLLPGANVLTF.

J is TRBJ1-1 and V is TRBV29-1, with D hard to call. Germline CDR1 and CDR2: SQVTM and ANQGSEA. This CDR3 is built from 12 residues. Trimming shortened V by 7 bases and J by 0 bases, and 9 bases separated the two germline ends. The DNA for the CDR3 is TGCAGCGCTGCCTCGATGAACACTGAAGCTTTCTTT. This sequence encodes CSAASMNTEAFF.

This clonotype was detected only a few times. V and J are TRBV7-3 and TRBJ2-3; D is perhaps TRBD1 or TRBD2 (5 bases each). Germline V gene data show CDR1 as SGHTA and CDR2 as FQGTGA. CDR3 length: 15 amino acids. V dropped 3 bases and J dropped 2 bases, with 12 bases sitting between them. CDR3 sequence: CASSLGPGYTDTQYF. The CDR3 nucleotides read TGTGCCAGCAGCTTGGGGCCGGGATACACAGATACGCAGTATTTT. Full variable domain (missing parts from reference TRBV7-3 and TRBJ2-3): GAGVSQTPSNKVTEKGKYVELRCDPISGHTALYWYRQSLGQGPEFLIYFQGTGAADDSGLPNDRFFAVRPEGSVSTLKIQRTERGDSAVYLCASSLGPGYTDTQYFGPGTRLTVL.

This clonotype was counted a few times. The chain uses TRBV5-1 and TRBJ2-2; no reliable D call. V lost 4 bases, J lost 7 bases, and 17 bases lay in between. The germline V gene has CDR1 SGHRS and CDR2 YFSETQ. The CDR3 sequence is 15 residues long. The CDR3 DNA reads as TGCGCCAGCAGCCGGTCGTTGGGCCAAGTCGGGGAGCTGTTTTTT. Translated: CASSRSLGQVGELFF.

The J gene is TRBJ1-4, the V gene TRBV7-2; D remains unclear. Germline V gene data show CDR1 as SGHTA and CDR2 as FQGNSA. V lost 3 bases, J lost 3 bases, and 14 bases lay in between. The length of the CDR3 is 16 residues. The DNA of the CDR3 is TGTGCCAGCAGCTTGAACCCAATCGGAGCTAATGAAAAACTGTTTTTT. It is translated as CASSLNPIGANEKLFF.

J is TRBJ2-5 and V is TRBV5-1; 7 nucleotides match TRBD1. From germline, CDR1 is SGHRS and CDR2 YFSETQ. The V segment lost 3 bases and the J segment 5 bases; nucleotides outside the gene matches: 7. This CDR3 is 14 amino acids long. The CDR3 bases are TGCGCCAGCAGCTCCGGGACAGTTAGGGAGACCCAGTACTTC. It yields the protein CASSSGTVRETQYF.

This clonotype was observed a few times. The CDR3 bases are TGTGCCAGCACGGAAACGGGGCCAGCTCCTTACTATGGCTACACCTTC. Its protein is CASTETGPAPYYGYTF. V is TRBV2 and J is TRBJ1-2; weak D call: TRBD1 (5 bases). V was trimmed by 7 bases and J by 3 bases, leaving 21 bases between them. Germline CDR1 reads SNHLY; CDR2 reads FYNNEI. The CDR3 runs to 16 residues. The variable domain in full, with the rest retrieved from reference TRBV2 and TRBJ1-2, is EPEVTQTPSHQVTQMGQEVILRCVPISNHLYFYWYRQILGQKVEFLVSFYNNEISEKSEIFDDQFSVERPDGSNFTLKIRSTKLEDSAMYFCASTETGPAPYYGYTFGSGTRLTVV.

The V gene is TRBV3-1, the J gene TRBJ2-7, with TRBD2 matching 9 bases. The CDR3 covers 15 residues. V dropped 1 base and J dropped 5; count of bases not matched to a gene: 6. Germline values: CDR1 LGHDT, CDR2 YNNKEL (reference sequence). The CDR3 DNA is TGTGCCAGCAGCCAAGCTGGGACTAGCCGGAACGAGCAGTACTTC. Its translation: CASSQAGTSRNEQYF.

This clonotype was counted only a few times. The chain couples TRBV14 to TRBJ2-6; D is possibly TRBD1 (5 bases). Per germline, CDR1 SGHDN and CDR2 FVKESK. V was trimmed by 0 bases and J by 5 bases, leaving 20 bases between them. The CDR3 length is 19 residues. CDR3 sequence reads: CASSQDSRTWRVRANVLTF. The CDR3 nucleotides are TGTGCCAGCAGCCAAGATTCCAGGACATGGCGTGTTCGGGCCAACGTCCTGACTTTC. Together with reference TRBV14 and TRBJ2-6, the CDR3 gives the full variable domain: EAGVTQFPSHSVIEKGQTVTLRCDPISGHDNLYWYRRVMGKEIKFLLHFVKESKQDESGMPNNRFLAERTGGTYSTLKVQPAELEDSGVYFCASSQDSRTWRVRANVLTFGAGSRLTVL.

V usage is TRBV4-2 and J usage is TRBJ2-3; D perhaps matches TRBD2 (6 bases). The germline V and J ends were trimmed by 4 bases and 7 bases, with 27 bases remaining between them. CDR1 and CDR2 from the germline V gene are LGHNA and YNFKEQ. This CDR3 contains 18 residues. The CDR3 bases are TGTGCCAGCAGCCGGCCAACGAGCGAGATAGCGGCTAACTATACGCAGTATTTT. Translation gives CASSRPTSEIAANYTQYF.

This clonotype appeared a few times. This rearrangement joins TRBV7-6 to TRBJ2-7; D unclear. This CDR3 is built from 13 residues. Germline loops: CDR1 SGHVS, CDR2 FNYEAQ. Trimming took off 0 bases at V and 6 bases at J, with 9 bases between the two ends. The CDR3 region has the DNA TGTGCCAGCAGCTTAGCTCTCTGGGGCGAGCAGTACTTC. Encoded protein: CASSLALWGEQYF.